The rows below give T cell receptor beta chains drawn from one sample of a study of cytomegalovirus exposure and HLA in healthy donors. Clones were read by immunoSEQ multiplex PCR, and TCRdb kept only the in-frame ones, dropping some. The table shows around 180,000 clones, with approximately 84% occurring only once. Sequencing was done on a sample of PBMCs. Every receptor here comes from a girl aged 5-17 years in good health and CMV-seropositive. CDR3s leave out the opening cysteine and the closing phenylalanine or tryptophan. The D gene is left open where the match is weak.

v_gene: TRBV11-3
d_gene: .
j_gene: TRBJ1-2
CDR3aa: ASSSPSGRNGGYT

v_gene: TRBV5-4
d_gene: TRBD1
j_gene: TRBJ1-4
CDR3aa: ASSPGTGGRGLF

v_gene: TRBV5-1
d_gene: .
j_gene: TRBJ2-1
CDR3aa: ASRIRGFLAYNEQF

v_gene: TRBV27
d_gene: .
j_gene: TRBJ1-1
CDR3aa: ASSSPTGYNTEAF

v_gene: TRBV6-6
d_gene: TRBD1
j_gene: TRBJ1-6
CDR3aa: ASSLGQGVNSPLH

v_gene: TRBV7-9
d_gene: TRBD1
j_gene: TRBJ1-2
CDR3aa: ASSSPGQAFYGYT

v_gene: TRBV6-1
d_gene: .
j_gene: TRBJ1-2
CDR3aa: ASSLVDTIYGYT

v_gene: TRBV28
d_gene: .
j_gene: TRBJ1-2
CDR3aa: ASSILDSDYGYT

v_gene: TRBV5-6
d_gene: .
j_gene: TRBJ2-7
CDR3aa: ASSFSRKGLTYEQY

v_gene: TRBV5-1
d_gene: .
j_gene: TRBJ2-7
CDR3aa: ASSFGGSGDEQY

v_gene: TRBV7-9
d_gene: TRBD1
j_gene: TRBJ2-3
CDR3aa: ASSLLRDLAGGGLDTQY

v_gene: TRBV27
d_gene: .
j_gene: TRBJ2-7
CDR3aa: ASSFISDGYEQY

v_gene: TRBV29-1
d_gene: .
j_gene: TRBJ1-2
CDR3aa: SVEVPPEIDGYT

v_gene: TRBV6-5
d_gene: .
j_gene: TRBJ1-4
CDR3aa: ASSYSGNEKLF

v_gene: TRBV14
d_gene: .
j_gene: TRBJ1-1
CDR3aa: ASSPPSVEAF

v_gene: TRBV14
d_gene: .
j_gene: TRBJ2-7
CDR3aa: ASSSRDFYEQY

v_gene: TRBV5-1
d_gene: TRBD1
j_gene: TRBJ2-7
CDR3aa: ASSLGTGVVREQY

v_gene: TRBV15
d_gene: .
j_gene: TRBJ1-6
CDR3aa: ATSRDSGPGVGNSPLH

v_gene: TRBV19
d_gene: TRBD1
j_gene: TRBJ1-5
CDR3aa: ATRTGNQPQH

v_gene: TRBV9
d_gene: .
j_gene: TRBJ2-1
CDR3aa: ASSVAVGAGYNEQF

v_gene: TRBV28
d_gene: .
j_gene: TRBJ1-5
CDR3aa: ASSGQLRAVQPQH

v_gene: TRBV25-1
d_gene: TRBD1
j_gene: TRBJ2-1
CDR3aa: ASSGDGQGVYNEQF

v_gene: TRBV5-1
d_gene: .
j_gene: TRBJ2-5
CDR3aa: ASTPDITGAGETQY

v_gene: TRBV14
d_gene: .
j_gene: TRBJ1-1
CDR3aa: ASSQEMANTEAF

v_gene: TRBV11-3
d_gene: .
j_gene: TRBJ2-2
CDR3aa: ASSLELLDRNTGELF

v_gene: TRBV18
d_gene: .
j_gene: TRBJ2-2
CDR3aa: ASSRGQLWGGELF

v_gene: TRBV4-1
d_gene: .
j_gene: TRBJ1-2
CDR3aa: ASSQVFSPNYGYT

v_gene: TRBV27
d_gene: TRBD2
j_gene: TRBJ2-1
CDR3aa: ASSFMPGGGHNEQF

v_gene: TRBV2
d_gene: TRBD2
j_gene: TRBJ2-7
CDR3aa: ASRATSGGINEQY